This entry lists 6 T cell receptor beta chains sequenced from one sample in a study of T-cell memory formation after mild COVID-19. TCRdb processed the 5' RACE reads anew with MiXCR; each CDR3 protein has one entry. The sample has 200,000 to 250,000 distinct CDR3 sequences; about a sixth are singletons. Source material: PBMCs or a T cell subset sorted from them (not recorded which). The receptors originated from a man younger than 35 who had mild COVID-19 (a few samples of this study predate the infection). Cell type and time point are not known.

This clonotype was seen a handful of times. The chain uses TRBV24-1 and TRBJ2-3; 8 nucleotides match TRBD2. Germline CDR1 KGHDR, CDR2 SFDVKD. V shed 4 bases, J shed 4 bases, and the junction held 3 bases outside the gene matches. The CDR3 is 14 residues long. The CDR3 DNA reads as TGTGCCACCAGTGACGGGGGGGCATCAGATACGCAGTATTTT. This translates into CATSDGGASDTQYF.

This clonotype was seen only a few times. The rearrangement joins TRBV28 to TRBJ2-1; D not certain. CDR3 length: 12 residues. The V gene lost 3 bases and the J gene lost 5 bases, with 5 bases spanning the gap. Germline V gene lookup returns CDR1 MDHEN and CDR2 SYDVKM. In DNA form, the CDR3 reads TGTGCCAGCAGTTTGTCCGACAATGAGCAGTTCTTC. This translates into CASSLSDNEQFF. Using reference TRBV28 and TRBJ2-1 for the parts outside the CDR3, the full variable domain is DVKVTQSSRYLVKRTGEKVFLECVQDMDHENMFWYRQDPGLGLRLIYFSYDVKMKEKGDIPEGYSVSREKKERFSLILESASTNQTSMYLCASSLSDNEQFFGPGTRLTVL.

The chain combines TRBV20-1 with TRBJ2-5, with D tentatively TRBD1 (5 bases). Trimming stripped 3 bases from V and 4 bases from J, with 12 bases between. CDR3 length equals 13 residues. Germline values: CDR1 DFQATT, CDR2 SNEGSKA (reference sequence). The CDR3, as DNA: TGCAGTGCTAGCGCCAAGGGGCTAGAGACCCAGTACTTC. Protein sequence: CSASAKGLETQYF.

This clonotype was detected a few times. The rearrangement joins TRBV5-6 to TRBJ2-5; D is perhaps TRBD1 (6 bases). The V and J ends lost 1 base and 5 bases respectively, with 9 bases between them. The CDR3 is 13 residues long. Germline values: CDR1 SGHDT, CDR2 YYEEEE. The CDR3 sequence is CASSLSQGETQYF. CDR3 nucleotide sequence: TGTGCCAGCAGCTTGTCACAGGGTGAGACCCAGTACTTC. Full variable domain (remainder filled in from reference TRBV5-6 and TRBJ2-5): DAGVTQSPTHLIKTRGQQVTLRCSPKSGHDTVSWYQQALGQGPQFIFQYYEEEERQRGNFPDRFSGHQFPNYSSELNVNALLLGDSALYLCASSLSQGETQYFGPGTRLLVL.

The V call is TRBV4-1, the J call TRBJ2-1; D is unclear. V lost 1 base, J lost 6 bases, and 13 bases lay in between. CDR1 MGHRA and CDR2 YSYEKL come from the germline V gene. There are 15 residues in the CDR3. The CDR3 loop reads CASSQVKSGINEQFF. The CDR3 DNA follows: TGCGCCAGCAGCCAAGTAAAGTCCGGAATCAATGAGCAGTTCTTC.

This clonotype was counted at least ten times. This chain uses TRBV7-3 with TRBJ1-1; D unresolved. Germline V CDR1 and CDR2: SGHTA, FQGTGA. The length of the CDR3 is 14 residues. V was pared by 2 bases and J by 4 bases, with 11 bases between. The CDR3 region is CASSLYPGITEAFF. CDR3 bases: TGTGCCAGCAGCTTATACCCTGGGATCACTGAAGCTTTCTTT.